This TCR beta chain originates from a study of a mutant IDH1 vaccine in newly diagnosed glioma. Study-level information: Of the patients given treatment, approximately 62% were male and 37.5% were female, and a mean age of roughly 40 years was recorded. Most patients had radiochemotherapy with temozolomide before enrollment; others had one alone. V12 fell at week 35 and V13, the study end, at week 47. The study, taken as a whole, reports: Immune responses induced by vaccination arose in just under 95% of the patients.

The repertoire was sequenced with immunoSEQ multiplex PCR; TCRdb's copy has only in-frame clones and lacks some. The sample comprises about 56,000 clones, over 80% of which are singletons, and approximately 3.5% rests with the top ten. With regard to this clone: Antigen: not known.

Per the germline V gene, CDR1 is SGHRS and CDR2 is YFSETQ. The V end lost 3 bases, the J end lost 1 base, and 12 bases lay between the germline ends. The CDR3 sequence is 15 residues long. Time point denoted: week 47, end of study. Each dose of the vaccine consisted of 300 ug of mutant IDH1 20-mer peptide, with topical imiquimod. The specimen was PBMCs, collected from a glioma patient whose treatment included an IDH1 peptide vaccine. This TCR derives from a woman aged 45 to 65 with glioma. The V gene is TRBV5-1, the J gene TRBJ2-3; D gene ambiguous. The CDR3 is CASSSSGEGTDTQYF. The CDR3 DNA sequence: TGCGCCAGCAGCTCGTCCGGAGAAGGCACAGATACGCAGTATTTT.